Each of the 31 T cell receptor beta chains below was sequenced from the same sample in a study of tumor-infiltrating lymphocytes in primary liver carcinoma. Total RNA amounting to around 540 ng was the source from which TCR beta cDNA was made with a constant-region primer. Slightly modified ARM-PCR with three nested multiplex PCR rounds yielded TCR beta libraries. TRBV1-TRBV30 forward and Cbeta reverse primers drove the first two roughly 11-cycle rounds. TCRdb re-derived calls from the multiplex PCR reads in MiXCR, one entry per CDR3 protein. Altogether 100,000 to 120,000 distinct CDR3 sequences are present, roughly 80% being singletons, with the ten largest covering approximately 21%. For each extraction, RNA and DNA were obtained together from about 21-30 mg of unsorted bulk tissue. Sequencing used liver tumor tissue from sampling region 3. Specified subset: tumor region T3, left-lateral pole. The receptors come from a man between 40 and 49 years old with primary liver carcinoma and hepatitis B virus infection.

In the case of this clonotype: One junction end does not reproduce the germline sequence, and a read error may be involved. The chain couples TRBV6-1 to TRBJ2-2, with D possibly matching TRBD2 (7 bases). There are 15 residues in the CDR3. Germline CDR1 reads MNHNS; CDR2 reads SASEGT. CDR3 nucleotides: TGTGCAAGCAGGACGGGGGGCGGAGGAGCCTGGGAGCTGTTTTTT. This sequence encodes CASRTGGGGAWELFF.

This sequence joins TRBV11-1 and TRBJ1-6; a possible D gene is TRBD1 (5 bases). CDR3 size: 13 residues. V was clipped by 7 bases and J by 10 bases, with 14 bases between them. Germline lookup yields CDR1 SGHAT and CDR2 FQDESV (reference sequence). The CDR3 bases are TGTGCCAGCATCCGGACACTGTTCTCACCCCTCCACTTT. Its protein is CASIRTLFSPLHF.

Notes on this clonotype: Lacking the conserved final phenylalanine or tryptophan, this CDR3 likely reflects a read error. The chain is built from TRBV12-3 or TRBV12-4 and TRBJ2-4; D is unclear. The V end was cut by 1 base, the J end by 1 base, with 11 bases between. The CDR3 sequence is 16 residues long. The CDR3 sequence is CASSLGGMGAKNIQYI. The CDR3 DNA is TGTGCCAGCAGTTTAGGCGGTATGGGGGCCAAAAACATTCAGTACATC.

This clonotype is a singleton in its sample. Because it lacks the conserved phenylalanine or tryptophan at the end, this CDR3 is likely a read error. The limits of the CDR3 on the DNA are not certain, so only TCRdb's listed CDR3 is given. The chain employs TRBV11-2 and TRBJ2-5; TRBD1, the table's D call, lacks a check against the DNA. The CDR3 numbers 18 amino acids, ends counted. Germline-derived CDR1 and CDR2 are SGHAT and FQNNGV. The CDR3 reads CACSPSSIQGTGRETRYL.

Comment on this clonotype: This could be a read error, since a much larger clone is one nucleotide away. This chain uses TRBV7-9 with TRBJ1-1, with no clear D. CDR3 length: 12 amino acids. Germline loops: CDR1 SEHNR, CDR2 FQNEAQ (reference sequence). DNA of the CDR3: TGTCCCAGCAGCTTATTTGACACTGAAGCTTTCTTT. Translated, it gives CPSSLFDTEAFF.

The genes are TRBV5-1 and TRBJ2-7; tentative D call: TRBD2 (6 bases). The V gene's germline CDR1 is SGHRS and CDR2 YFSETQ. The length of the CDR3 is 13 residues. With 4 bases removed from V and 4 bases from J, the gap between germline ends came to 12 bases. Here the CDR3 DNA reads TGCGCCAGCAGCCGCGGACTAAGGTACGAGCAGTACTTC. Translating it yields CASSRGLRYEQYF.

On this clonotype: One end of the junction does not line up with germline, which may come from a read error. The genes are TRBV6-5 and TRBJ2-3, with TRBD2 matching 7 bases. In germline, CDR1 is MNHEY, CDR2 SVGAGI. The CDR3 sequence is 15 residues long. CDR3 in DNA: TGTGTCAGCAACCCAGGACTTGCGGGAGCAGATACGCAGTATTTT. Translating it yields CVSNPGLAGADTQYF.

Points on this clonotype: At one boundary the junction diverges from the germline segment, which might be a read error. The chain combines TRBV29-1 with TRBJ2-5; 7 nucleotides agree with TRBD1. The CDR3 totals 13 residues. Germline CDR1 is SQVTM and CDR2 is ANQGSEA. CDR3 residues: CSCIQGTGETQYF. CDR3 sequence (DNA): TGCAGCTGCATACAGGGGACGGGTGAGACACAGTACTTC.

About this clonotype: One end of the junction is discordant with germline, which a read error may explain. CDR3 sequence: CSVKFGQTIYGYSF. In DNA, the CDR3 is TGCAGCGTCAAGTTTGGACAGACGATATATGGCTACAGCTTC. The chain carries TRBV29-1 and TRBJ1-2, with a tentative D call TRBD1 (6 bases). Looked up from germline, CDR1 is SQVTM and CDR2 is ANQGSEA. The CDR3 runs to 14 residues. Full variable domain (rest looked up from reference TRBV29-1 and TRBJ1-2): SAVISQKPSRDICQRGTSLTIQCQVDSQVTMMFWYRQQPGQSLTLIATANQGSEATYESGFVIDKFPISRPNLTFSTLTVSNMSPEDSSIYLCSVKFGQTIYGYSFGSGTRLTVV.

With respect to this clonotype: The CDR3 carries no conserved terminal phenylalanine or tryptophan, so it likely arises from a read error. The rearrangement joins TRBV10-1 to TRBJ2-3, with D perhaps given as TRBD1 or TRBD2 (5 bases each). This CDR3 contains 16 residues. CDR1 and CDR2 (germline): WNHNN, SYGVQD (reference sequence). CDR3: CASSERGRGSTGTQYS. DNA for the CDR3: TGCGCCAGCAGTGAGCGAGGACGGGGCTCCACAGGTACGCAGTATTCT.

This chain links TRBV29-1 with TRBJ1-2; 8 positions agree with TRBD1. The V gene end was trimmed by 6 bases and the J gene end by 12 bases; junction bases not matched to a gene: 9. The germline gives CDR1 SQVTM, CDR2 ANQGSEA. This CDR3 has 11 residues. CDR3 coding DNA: TGCAGCGTCCCAGGACAGGGAGGTCACACCTTC. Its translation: CSVPGQGGHTF. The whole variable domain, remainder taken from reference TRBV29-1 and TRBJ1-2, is SAVISQKPSRDICQRGTSLTIQCQVDSQVTMMFWYRQQPGQSLTLIATANQGSEATYESGFVIDKFPISRPNLTFSTLTVSNMSPEDSSIYLCSVPGQGGHTFGSGTRLTVV.

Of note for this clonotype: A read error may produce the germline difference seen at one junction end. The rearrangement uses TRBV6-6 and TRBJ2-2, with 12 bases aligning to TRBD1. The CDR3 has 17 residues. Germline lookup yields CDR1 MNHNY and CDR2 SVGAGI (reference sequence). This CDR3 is CASSYSGQGAGTGGLFF. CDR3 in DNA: TGTGCCAGCAGTTACTCGGGACAGGGGGCGGGAACCGGGGGGCTGTTTTTT.

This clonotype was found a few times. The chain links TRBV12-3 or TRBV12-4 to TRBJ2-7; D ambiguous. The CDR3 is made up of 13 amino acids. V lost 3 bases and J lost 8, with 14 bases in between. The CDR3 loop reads CASSFGHAYKQYF. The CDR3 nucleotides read TGTGCCAGCAGTTTTGGCCACGCATACAAGCAGTACTTC.

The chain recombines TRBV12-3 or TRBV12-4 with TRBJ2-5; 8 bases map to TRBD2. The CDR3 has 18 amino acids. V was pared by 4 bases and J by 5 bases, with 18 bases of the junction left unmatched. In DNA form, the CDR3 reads TGTGCCAGCAGTTGGGGACTAGGGGGAGGGAAGGTTCGGGAGACCCAGTACTTC. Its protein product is CASSWGLGGGKVRETQYF.

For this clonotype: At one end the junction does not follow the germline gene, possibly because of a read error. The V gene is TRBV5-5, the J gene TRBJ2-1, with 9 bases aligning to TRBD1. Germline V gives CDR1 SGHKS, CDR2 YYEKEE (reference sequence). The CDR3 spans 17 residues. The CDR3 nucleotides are TGTGACAGCAGCTTACACGTGGACAGGGGCCCTGGTAATGAGCAGTTCTTC. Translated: CDSSLHVDRGPGNEQFF.

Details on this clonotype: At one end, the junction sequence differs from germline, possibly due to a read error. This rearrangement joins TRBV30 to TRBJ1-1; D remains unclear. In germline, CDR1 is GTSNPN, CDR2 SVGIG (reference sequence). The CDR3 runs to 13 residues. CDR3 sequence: CACSVKGGKEPFF. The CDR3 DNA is TGTGCCTGTAGTGTAAAGGGAGGTAAAGAACCTTTCTTT.

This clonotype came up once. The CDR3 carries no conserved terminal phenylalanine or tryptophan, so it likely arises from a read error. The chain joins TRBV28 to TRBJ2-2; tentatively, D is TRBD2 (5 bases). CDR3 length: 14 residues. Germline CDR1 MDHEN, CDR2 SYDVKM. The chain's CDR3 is CAGSLGGNTGELFL. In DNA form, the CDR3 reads TGTGCCGGCAGTTTAGGAGGGAACACCGGGGAGCTGTTTTTG.

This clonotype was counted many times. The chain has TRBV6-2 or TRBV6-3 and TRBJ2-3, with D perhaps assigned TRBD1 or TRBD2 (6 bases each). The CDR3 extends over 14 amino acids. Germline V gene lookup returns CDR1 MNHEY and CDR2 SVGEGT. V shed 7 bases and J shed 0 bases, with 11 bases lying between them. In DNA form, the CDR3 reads TGTGCCAGCAACAGGGACTCTAGCACAGATACGCAGTATTTT. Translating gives CASNRDSSTDTQYF.

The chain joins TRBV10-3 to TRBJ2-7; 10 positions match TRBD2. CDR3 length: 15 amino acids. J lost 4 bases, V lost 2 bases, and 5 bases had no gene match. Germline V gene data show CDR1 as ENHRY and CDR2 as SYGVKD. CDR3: CAISEGTSVEYEQYF. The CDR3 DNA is TGTGCCATCAGTGAGGGGACTAGCGTTGAGTACGAGCAGTACTTC.

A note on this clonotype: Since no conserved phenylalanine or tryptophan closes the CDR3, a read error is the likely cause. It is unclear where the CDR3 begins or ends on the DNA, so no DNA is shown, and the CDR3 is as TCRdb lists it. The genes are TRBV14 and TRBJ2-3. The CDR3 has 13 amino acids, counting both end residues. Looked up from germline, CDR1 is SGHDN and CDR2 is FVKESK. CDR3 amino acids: CASSRRYTDTQYY.

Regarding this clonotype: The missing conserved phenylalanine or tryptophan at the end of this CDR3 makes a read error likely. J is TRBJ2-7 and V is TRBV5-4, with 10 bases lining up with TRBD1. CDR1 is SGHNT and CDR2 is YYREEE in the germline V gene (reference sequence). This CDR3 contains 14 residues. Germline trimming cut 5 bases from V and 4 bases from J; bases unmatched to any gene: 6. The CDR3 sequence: CASSKDRGLYEQYL. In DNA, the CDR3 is TGTGCCAGCAGTAAAGACAGGGGGCTATACGAGCAGTACCTC.

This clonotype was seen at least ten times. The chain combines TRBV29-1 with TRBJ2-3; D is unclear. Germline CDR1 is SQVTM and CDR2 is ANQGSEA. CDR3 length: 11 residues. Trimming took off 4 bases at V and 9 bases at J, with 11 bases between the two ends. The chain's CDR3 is CSVAGPATQYF. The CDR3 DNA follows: TGCAGCGTTGCCGGGCCCGCAACGCAGTATTTT.

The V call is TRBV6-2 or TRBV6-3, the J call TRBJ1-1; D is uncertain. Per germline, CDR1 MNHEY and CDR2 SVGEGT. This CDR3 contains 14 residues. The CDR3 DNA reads TGTGTTAGCAGTTACCGGGGAGCTGGCACTGAAGCTTTCTTT. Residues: CVSSYRGAGTEAFF.

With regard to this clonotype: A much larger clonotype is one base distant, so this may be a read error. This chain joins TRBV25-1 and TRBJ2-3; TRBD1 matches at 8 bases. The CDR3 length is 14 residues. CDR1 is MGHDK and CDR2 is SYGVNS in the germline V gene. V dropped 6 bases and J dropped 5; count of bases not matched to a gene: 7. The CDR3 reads CASRSGGLVDTQYF. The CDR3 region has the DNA TGTGCCAGCAGATCAGGGGGCTTGGTAGATACGCAGTATTTT.

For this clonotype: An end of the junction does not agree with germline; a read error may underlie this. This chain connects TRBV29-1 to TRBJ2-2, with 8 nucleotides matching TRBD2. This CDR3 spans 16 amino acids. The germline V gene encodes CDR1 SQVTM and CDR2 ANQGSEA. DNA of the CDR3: TGCAGCGCCACCGACGGGGGGGACTTGAACACCGGGGAGCTGTTTTTC. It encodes CSATDGGDLNTGELFF.

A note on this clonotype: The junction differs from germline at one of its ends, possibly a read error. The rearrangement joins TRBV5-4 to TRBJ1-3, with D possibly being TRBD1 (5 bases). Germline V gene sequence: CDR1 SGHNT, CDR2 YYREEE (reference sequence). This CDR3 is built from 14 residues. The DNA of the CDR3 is TGTGTCAGCAGCTTGGACACTGGTGGAGACACCATATATTTT. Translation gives CVSSLDTGGDTIYF.

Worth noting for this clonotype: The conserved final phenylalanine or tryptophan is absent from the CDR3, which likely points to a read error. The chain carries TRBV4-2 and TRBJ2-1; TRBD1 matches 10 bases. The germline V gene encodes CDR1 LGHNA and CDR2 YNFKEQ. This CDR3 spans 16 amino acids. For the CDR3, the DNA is TGTGCCGGCAGCCACCCCGGGGGACAGGGGAACAATGAGCAGTTCCTC. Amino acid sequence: CAGSHPGGQGNNEQFL.

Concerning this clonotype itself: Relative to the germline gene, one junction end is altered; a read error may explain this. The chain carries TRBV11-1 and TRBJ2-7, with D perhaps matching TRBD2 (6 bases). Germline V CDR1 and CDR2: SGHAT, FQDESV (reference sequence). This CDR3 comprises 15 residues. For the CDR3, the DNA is TGTGCCAGCAACATAACGGGATCGGGAGAATACGAGCAGTACTTT. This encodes CASNITGSGEYEQYF.

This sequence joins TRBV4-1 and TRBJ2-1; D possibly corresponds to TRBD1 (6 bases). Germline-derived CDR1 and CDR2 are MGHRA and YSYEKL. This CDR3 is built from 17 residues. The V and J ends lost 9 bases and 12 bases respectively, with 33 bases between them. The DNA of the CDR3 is TGCGCCAGTAGGAGCGAGGAATCAGGACAGCTCAATAGCGTGCAGTTCTTC. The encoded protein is CASRSEESGQLNSVQFF.

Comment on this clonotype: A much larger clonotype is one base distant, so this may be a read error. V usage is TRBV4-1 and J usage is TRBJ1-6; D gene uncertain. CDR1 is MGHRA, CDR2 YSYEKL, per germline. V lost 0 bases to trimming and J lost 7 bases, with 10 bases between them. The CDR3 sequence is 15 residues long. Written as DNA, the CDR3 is TGCGCCAGCAGCCAAGATAACATAGGGAATTCACCCCTCCACTTT. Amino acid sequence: CASSQDNIGNSPLHF.

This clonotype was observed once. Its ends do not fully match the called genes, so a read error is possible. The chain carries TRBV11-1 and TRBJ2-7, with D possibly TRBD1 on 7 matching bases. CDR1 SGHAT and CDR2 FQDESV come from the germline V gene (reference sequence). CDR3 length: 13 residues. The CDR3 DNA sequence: TGTGCCATCAGGGGGAGGCGATCCTACAAGCAGTACTTC. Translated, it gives CAIRGRRSYKQYF.